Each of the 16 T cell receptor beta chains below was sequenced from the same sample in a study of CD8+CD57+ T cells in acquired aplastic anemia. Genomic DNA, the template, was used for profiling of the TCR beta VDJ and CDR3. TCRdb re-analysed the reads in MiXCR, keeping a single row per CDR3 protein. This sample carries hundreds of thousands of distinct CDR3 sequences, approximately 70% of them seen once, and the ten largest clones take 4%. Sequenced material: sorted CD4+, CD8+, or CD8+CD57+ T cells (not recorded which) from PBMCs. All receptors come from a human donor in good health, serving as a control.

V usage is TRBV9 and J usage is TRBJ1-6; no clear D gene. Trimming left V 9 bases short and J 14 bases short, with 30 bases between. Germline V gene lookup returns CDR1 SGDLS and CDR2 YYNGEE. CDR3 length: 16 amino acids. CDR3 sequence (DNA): TGTGCCATCAGTGCGTCAAGGGCTCAAGAGACCCAGTCCCTCCACTTT. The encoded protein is CAISASRAQETQSLHF. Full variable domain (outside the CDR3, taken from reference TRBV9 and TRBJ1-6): DSGVTQTPKHLITATGQRVTLRCSPRSGDLSVYWYQQSLDQGLQFLIQYYNGEERAKGNILERFSAQQFPDLHSELNLSSLELGDSALYFCAISASRAQETQSLHFGNGTRLTVT.

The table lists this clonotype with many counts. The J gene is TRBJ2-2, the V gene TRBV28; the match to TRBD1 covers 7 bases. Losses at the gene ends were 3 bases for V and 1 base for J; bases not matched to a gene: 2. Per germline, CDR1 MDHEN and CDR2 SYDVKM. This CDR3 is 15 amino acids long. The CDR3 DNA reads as TGTGCCAGCAGTTTGGGGGACAGGAACACCGGGGAGCTGTTTTTT. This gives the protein CASSLGDRNTGELFF. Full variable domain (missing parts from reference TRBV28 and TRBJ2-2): DVKVTQSSRYLVKRTGEKVFLECVQDMDHENMFWYRQDPGLGLRLIYFSYDVKMKEKGDIPEGYSVSREKKERFSLILESASTNQTSMYLCASSLGDRNTGELFFGEGSRLTVL.

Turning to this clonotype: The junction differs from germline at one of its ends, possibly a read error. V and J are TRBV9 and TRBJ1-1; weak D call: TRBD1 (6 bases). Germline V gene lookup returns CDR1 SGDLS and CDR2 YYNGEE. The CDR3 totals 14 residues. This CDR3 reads CASSEESGGAEDFF. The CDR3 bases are TGTGCCAGCAGCGAAGAGAGCGGGGGGGCTGAAGATTTCTTT.

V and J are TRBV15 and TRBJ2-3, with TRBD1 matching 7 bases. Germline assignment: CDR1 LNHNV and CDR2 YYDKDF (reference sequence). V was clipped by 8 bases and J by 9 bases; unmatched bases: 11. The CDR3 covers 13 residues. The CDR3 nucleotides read TGTGCCACCGGCTTGGGGACAGAAGAGACGCAGTATTTT. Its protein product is CATGLGTEETQYF.

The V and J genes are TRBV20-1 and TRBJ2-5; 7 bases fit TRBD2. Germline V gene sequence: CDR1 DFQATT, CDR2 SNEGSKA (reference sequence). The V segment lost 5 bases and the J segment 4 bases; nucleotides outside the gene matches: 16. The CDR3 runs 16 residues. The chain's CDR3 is CSALTSWGGSGETQYF. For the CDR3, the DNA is TGCAGTGCTCTGACTAGCTGGGGGGGGAGCGGAGAGACCCAGTACTTC.

The CDR3 region has the DNA TGTGCCAGCAGTGGTCGGGAGACCCAGTACTTC. It yields the protein CASSGRETQYF. The chain joins TRBV25-1 to TRBJ2-5, with no clear D. This CDR3 contains 11 residues. In germline, CDR1 is MGHDK, CDR2 SYGVNS. V lost 4 bases, J lost 5 bases, and 5 bases lay in between.

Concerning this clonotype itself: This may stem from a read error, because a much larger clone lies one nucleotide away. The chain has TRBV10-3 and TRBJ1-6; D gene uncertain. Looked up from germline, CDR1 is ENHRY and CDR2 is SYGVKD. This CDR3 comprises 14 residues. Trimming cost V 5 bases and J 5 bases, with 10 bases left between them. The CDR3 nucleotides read TGTGCCATCAGTTACCTAGATAATAATTCACCCCTCCACTTT. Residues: CAISYLDNNSPLHF.

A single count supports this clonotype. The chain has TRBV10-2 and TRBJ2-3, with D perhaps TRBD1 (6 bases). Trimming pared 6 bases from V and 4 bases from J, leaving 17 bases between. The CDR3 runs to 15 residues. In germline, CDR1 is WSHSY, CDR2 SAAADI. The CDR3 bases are TGCGCCAGCAGGCACGACAGGCTCATTTCAGATACGCAGTATTTT. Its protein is CASRHDRLISDTQYF.

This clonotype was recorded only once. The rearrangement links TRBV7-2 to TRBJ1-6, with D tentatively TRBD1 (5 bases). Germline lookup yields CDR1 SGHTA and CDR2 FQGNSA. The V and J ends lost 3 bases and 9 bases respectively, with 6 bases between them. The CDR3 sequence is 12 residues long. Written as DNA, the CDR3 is TGTGCCAGCAGCTTCAGGGTTTCACCCCTCCACTTT. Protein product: CASSFRVSPLHF.

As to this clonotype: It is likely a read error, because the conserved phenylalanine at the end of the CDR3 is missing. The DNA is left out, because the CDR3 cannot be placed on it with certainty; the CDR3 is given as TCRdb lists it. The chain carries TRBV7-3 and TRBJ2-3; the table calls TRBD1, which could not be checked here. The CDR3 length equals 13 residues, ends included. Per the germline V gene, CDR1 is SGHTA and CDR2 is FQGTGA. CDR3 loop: CASSLGWGEGNYE.

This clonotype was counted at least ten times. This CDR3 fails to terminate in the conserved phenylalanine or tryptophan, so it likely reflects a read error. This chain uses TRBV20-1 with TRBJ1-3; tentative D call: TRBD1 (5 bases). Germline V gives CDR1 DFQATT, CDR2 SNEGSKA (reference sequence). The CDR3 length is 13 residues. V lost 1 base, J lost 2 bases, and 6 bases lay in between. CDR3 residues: CSARGQTGNTIYL. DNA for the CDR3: TGCAGTGCTAGAGGACAGACTGGAAACACCATATATCTT.

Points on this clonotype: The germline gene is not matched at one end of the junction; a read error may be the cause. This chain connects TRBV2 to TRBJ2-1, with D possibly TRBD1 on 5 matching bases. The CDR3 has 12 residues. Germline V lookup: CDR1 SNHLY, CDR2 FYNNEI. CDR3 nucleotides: TGTGCCACCACAGGCGACACAGATGCCCACACCTTC. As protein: CATTGDTDAHTF.

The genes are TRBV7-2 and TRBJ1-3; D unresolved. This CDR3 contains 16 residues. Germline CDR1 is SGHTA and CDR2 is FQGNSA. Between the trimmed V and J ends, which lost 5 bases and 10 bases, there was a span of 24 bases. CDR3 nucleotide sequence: TGTGCCAGCAGCCTTGCGCAAACGGAGATCGGAGAGACCATATATTTT. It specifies CASSLAQTEIGETIYF.

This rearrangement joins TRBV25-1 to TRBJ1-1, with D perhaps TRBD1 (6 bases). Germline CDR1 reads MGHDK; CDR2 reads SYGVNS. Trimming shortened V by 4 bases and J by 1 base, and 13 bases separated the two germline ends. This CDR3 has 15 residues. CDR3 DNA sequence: TGTGCCAGCAGTGCCCTCGGGACACAGAACACTGAAGCTTTCTTT. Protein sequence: CASSALGTQNTEAFF.

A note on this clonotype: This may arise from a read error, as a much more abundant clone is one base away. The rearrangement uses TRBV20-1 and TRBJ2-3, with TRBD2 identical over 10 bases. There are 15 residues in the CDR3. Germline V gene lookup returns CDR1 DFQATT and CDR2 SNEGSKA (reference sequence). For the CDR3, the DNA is TGCAGTGCTTCACATAGCGGGGGGATCACAGATACGCAGTGTTTT. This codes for CSASHSGGITDTQCF.

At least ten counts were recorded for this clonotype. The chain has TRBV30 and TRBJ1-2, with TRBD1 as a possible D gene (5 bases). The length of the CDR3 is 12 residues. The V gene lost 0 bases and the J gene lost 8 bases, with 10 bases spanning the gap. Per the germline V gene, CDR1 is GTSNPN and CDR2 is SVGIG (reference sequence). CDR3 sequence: CAWSVQGGGYTF. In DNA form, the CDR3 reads TGTGCCTGGAGTGTCCAGGGAGGAGGCTACACCTTC.